One sample yielded the 31 T cell receptor beta chains listed below, sequenced in a study of CD8 T cells in ankylosing spondylitis. In TCRdb, the 5' RACE reads were re-called with MiXCR into one record per CDR3 protein. The sample holds some 71,000 distinct CDR3 sequences, about 5.2% seen once. The sample was blood, either unsorted or a sorted T cell fraction (not recorded which). These receptor sequences come from a male donor with ankylosing spondylitis or in good health (not recorded which).

This clonotype came up many times. This sequence joins TRBV20-1 and TRBJ2-3, with 9 positions matching TRBD1. Losses at the gene ends were 0 bases for V and 4 bases for J; bases not matched to a gene: 5. CDR3 length: 15 residues. CDR1 DFQATT and CDR2 SNEGSKA come from the germline V gene (reference sequence). CDR3 DNA: TGCAGTGCTAGAGATACCAGGACAGGGGCAGATACGCAGTATTTT. Residues: CSARDTRTGADTQYF.

This clonotype was seen a handful of times. One base away lies a much larger clone, so this may be a sequencing read error. The V and J genes are TRBV7-6 and TRBJ2-2, with unresolved D. V was pared by 5 bases and J by 6 bases, with 10 bases between. Germline loops: CDR1 SGHVS, CDR2 FNYEAQ. CDR3 length: 13 residues. The CDR3 DNA reads as TGTGCCAGCAGCCGAAGAGTCGCCGGGGAGCTGTTTTTT. Protein: CASSRRVAGELFF.

This clonotype occurred many times. The rearrangement joins TRBV20-1 to TRBJ2-3, with TRBD2 matching 8 bases. After removal of 0 bases from V and 4 bases from J, the junction contained 3 bases not matched to a gene. The germline V gene encodes CDR1 DFQATT and CDR2 SNEGSKA (reference sequence). The length of the CDR3 is 14 residues. The DNA of the CDR3 is TGCAGTGCTAGAGATGCGGGGGGAGCAGATACGCAGTATTTT. Translation: CSARDAGGADTQYF.

This clonotype was seen a few times. This rearrangement joins TRBV20-1 to TRBJ2-3; D remains ambiguous. V gave up 3 bases and J gave up 2 bases, with 15 bases separating them. The CDR3 extends over 15 amino acids. Germline CDR1 DFQATT, CDR2 SNEGSKA (reference sequence). The chain's CDR3 is CSASEGGSATDTQYF. The DNA for the CDR3 is TGCAGTGCTAGTGAAGGTGGGTCGGCCACAGATACGCAGTATTTT.

This clonotype has at least ten counts. This chain uses TRBV11-1 with TRBJ2-2; TRBD1 matches 11 bases. Germline-derived CDR1 and CDR2 are SGHAT and FQDESV (reference sequence). The CDR3 loop spans 16 amino acids. J was trimmed by 5 bases and V by 5 bases; bases with no gene match: 7. CDR3 region: CASSPGQGASTGELFF. The CDR3 bases are TGTGCCAGCAGCCCTGGACAGGGGGCTTCGACCGGGGAGCTGTTTTTT.

In its sample, this clonotype was seen many times. The genes are TRBV2 and TRBJ2-1, with 10 bases that match TRBD2. The CDR3 runs 15 residues. The V gene end was trimmed by 6 bases and the J gene end by 5 bases; junction bases not matched to a gene: 7. The germline V gene encodes CDR1 SNHLY and CDR2 FYNNEI. CDR3 in amino acids: CASSPGLAANNEQFF. Written as DNA, the CDR3 is TGTGCCAGCAGCCCCGGACTAGCGGCTAACAATGAGCAGTTCTTC.

This clonotype was seen many times. V usage is TRBV20-1 and J usage is TRBJ2-3; the match to TRBD2 covers 12 bases. The V segment lost 6 bases and the J segment 6 bases; nucleotides outside the gene matches: 10. Germline V gives CDR1 DFQATT, CDR2 SNEGSKA (reference sequence). The CDR3 is made up of 15 amino acids. CDR3 nucleotide sequence: TGCAGTGCCAGACTAGCGGGGGACCTGCCGGATACGCAGTATTTT. Translated: CSARLAGDLPDTQYF.

This clonotype was counted ten times or more. V usage is TRBV4-2 and J usage is TRBJ2-5; possibly TRBD2 for D (5 bases). Trimming pared 0 bases from V and 4 bases from J, leaving 12 bases between. Germline V gene lookup returns CDR1 LGHNA and CDR2 YNFKEQ. CDR3 length equals 15 residues. The CDR3 nucleotides are TGTGCCAGCAGCCAAGATTTCAGCGGACCAGAGACCCAGTACTTC. Translation gives CASSQDFSGPETQYF.

This clonotype was seen repeatedly, ten times or more. J is TRBJ1-3 and V is TRBV7-2; D is unresolved. Trimming shortened V by 1 base and J by 6 bases, and 4 bases separated the two germline ends. This CDR3 has 12 residues. The germline CDR1 and CDR2 sequences are SGHTA and FQGNSA. The DNA for the CDR3 is TGTGCCAGCAGCTTAGTTCTAAACACCATATATTTT. Translated, it gives CASSLVLNTIYF.

This clonotype has at least ten counts. V gene TRBV20-1 combines with J gene TRBJ2-5; no clear D gene. Trimming removed 3 bases at V and 3 bases at J, with 8 bases between. CDR3 size: 12 residues. Germline CDR1 is DFQATT and CDR2 is SNEGSKA (reference sequence). The CDR3 region has the DNA TGCAGTGCTAGGGCGGTGGAAGAGACCCAGTACTTC. Protein sequence: CSARAVEETQYF.

This clonotype was counted ten times or more. This sequence joins TRBV9 and TRBJ2-5; 8 bases agree with TRBD1. Germline V lookup: CDR1 SGDLS, CDR2 YYNGEE. CDR3 size: 14 residues. The V and J ends lost 0 bases and 3 bases, in that order; junction bases with no gene match: 1. The CDR3 sequence: CASSVAGGEETQYF. The CDR3 bases are TGTGCCAGCAGCGTAGCAGGGGGCGAAGAGACCCAGTACTTC.

This clonotype has at least ten counts. The CDR3 DNA follows: TGCGCCAGCGGGGACCTTCCCCAAGAGACCCAGTACTTC. This sequence encodes CASGDLPQETQYF. This chain links TRBV10-2 with TRBJ2-5; D tentatively reads TRBD1 or TRBD2 (5 bases each). This CDR3 spans 13 amino acids. In germline, CDR1 is WSHSY, CDR2 SAAADI. V dropped 8 bases and J dropped 1 base, with 11 bases sitting between them.

This clonotype appeared many times. The J gene is TRBJ1-5, the V gene TRBV27; weak D call: TRBD1 (5 bases). The V gene's germline CDR1 is MNHEY and CDR2 SMNVEV (reference sequence). CDR3 length: 16 amino acids. The V gene lost 2 bases and the J gene lost 9 bases, with 20 bases spanning the gap. CDR3 in amino acids: CASSLVPPRDFRPQHF. The DNA of the CDR3 is TGTGCCAGCAGTTTAGTCCCGCCGAGGGACTTTAGGCCCCAGCATTTT.

This clonotype was found many times. This chain joins TRBV29-1 and TRBJ1-2; TRBD1 might be the D (5 bases). V was pared by 3 bases and J by 8 bases, with 13 bases between. The CDR3 has 12 amino acids. Germline CDR1 and CDR2: SQVTM and ANQGSEA. The CDR3 nucleotides are TGCAGCGTTGAGGGGGGGAATGAGGGCTACACCTTC. Protein sequence: CSVEGGNEGYTF.

This chain links TRBV7-2 with TRBJ2-5; TRBD2 matches 9 bases. Germline CDR1 and CDR2: SGHTA and FQGNSA. V shed 6 bases, J shed 6 bases, and the junction held 5 bases outside the gene matches. The CDR3 sequence is 13 residues long. The DNA for the CDR3 is TGTGCCAGCAGTGTTAGCGGGGGTCAGACCCAGTACTTC. It is translated as CASSVSGGQTQYF. Full variable domain (rest looked up from reference TRBV7-2 and TRBJ2-5): GAGVSQSPSNKVTEKGKDVELRCDPISGHTALYWYRQSLGQGLEFLIYFQGNSAPDKSGLPSDRFSAERTGGSVSTLTIQRTQQEDSAVYLCASSVSGGQTQYFGPGTRLLVL.

This clonotype was seen ten or more times. The V call is TRBV12-3 or TRBV12-4, the J call TRBJ1-5; D not resolved. Trimming pared 3 bases from V and 4 bases from J, leaving 13 bases between. The CDR3 has 15 residues. As DNA, the CDR3 is TGTGCCAGCAGTTTCTATTACAGAGAGAATCAGCCCCAGCATTTT. Translation: CASSFYYRENQPQHF.

This clonotype was recorded at least ten times. This chain joins TRBV4-3 and TRBJ1-2, with D possibly matching TRBD1 (5 bases). Between the trimmed V and J ends, which lost 1 base and 4 bases, there was a span of 10 bases. Germline CDR1 reads LGHNA; CDR2 reads YSLEER. The CDR3 covers 14 residues. CDR3 coding DNA: TGCGCCAGCAGCCAAGGAGAGGGGACCTATGGCTACACCTTC. Translating it yields CASSQGEGTYGYTF.

In its sample, this clonotype was seen a few times. The CDR3, as DNA: TGCGCCAGCAGCTTGGATGTGGGGGCGGTCCAAGAGACCCAGTACTTC. Protein product: CASSLDVGAVQETQYF. The genes are TRBV5-1 and TRBJ2-5; a weak D match, TRBD1 (6 bases). The CDR3 contains 16 residues. Per germline, CDR1 SGHRS and CDR2 YFSETQ. The ends were cut back, 0 bases at V and 1 base at J, with 13 bases in the middle.

In this sample, this clonotype turned up many times. The rearrangement joins TRBV5-1 to TRBJ2-3; possibly TRBD1 or TRBD2 for D (5 bases each). CDR1 and CDR2 from the germline V gene are SGHRS and YFSETQ. The CDR3 totals 14 residues. The ends were cut back, 4 bases at V and 3 bases at J, with 12 bases in the middle. The CDR3 coding sequence is TGCGCCAGCAGCCGGGACCAAGGGACAGATACGCAGTATTTT. Protein sequence: CASSRDQGTDTQYF.

This clonotype was seen a few times. A clone one base away is much larger, so this may be a read error. The rearrangement uses TRBV5-1 and TRBJ1-1, with a possible D match to TRBD1 (6 bases). This CDR3 contains 14 residues. Germline V gives CDR1 SGHRS, CDR2 YFSETQ. This CDR3 is CVSSLGHGNTEAFF. The CDR3 DNA follows: TGCGTCAGCAGCTTGGGACACGGGAACACTGAAGCTTTCTTT.

This clonotype was counted many times. The rearrangement joins TRBV11-3 to TRBJ2-5; 12 positions match TRBD2. This CDR3 is 15 amino acids long. Germline CDR1 SGHNT, CDR2 YENEEA. V trimming: 5 bases; J trimming: 3 bases; junction bases outside the gene matches: 4. CDR3: CASSTRLAGEETQYF. DNA for the CDR3: TGTGCCAGCAGCACAAGACTAGCGGGGGAAGAGACCCAGTACTTC. Based on the CDR3 plus reference TRBV11-3 and TRBJ2-5, the full variable domain is EAGVVQSPRYKIIEKKQPVAFWCNPISGHNTLYWYLQNLGQGPELLIRYENEEAVDDSQLPKDRFSAERLKGVDSTLKIQPAELGDSAVYLCASSTRLAGEETQYFGPGTRLLVL.

This clonotype was seen many times. The V gene is TRBV19, the J gene TRBJ2-1; 8 bases fit TRBD1. This CDR3 has 15 residues. J lost 7 bases, V lost 5 bases, and 10 bases had no gene match. The V gene's germline CDR1 is LNHDA and CDR2 SQIVND (reference sequence). CDR3 loop: CASSDRGTQGNEQFF. The DNA for the CDR3 is TGTGCCAGTAGTGACAGGGGAACACAGGGTAATGAGCAGTTCTTC.

This clonotype was counted ten times or more. V usage is TRBV18 and J usage is TRBJ2-1; D unresolved. This CDR3 has 14 amino acids. The germline gives CDR1 KGHSH, CDR2 LQKENI. Trimming left V 2 bases short and J 5 bases short, with 10 bases between. Written as DNA, the CDR3 is TGTGCCAGCTCACCAACAAAAGCGAACAATGAGCAGTTCTTC. Residues: CASSPTKANNEQFF.

This clonotype was seen ten or more times. The chain carries TRBV28 and TRBJ2-1, with 10 bases that match TRBD2. The germline V gene encodes CDR1 MDHEN and CDR2 SYDVKM. The CDR3 runs 15 residues. The ends lost 6 bases at V and 7 bases at J; junction bases unmatched: 9. CDR3 in amino acids: CASSPAGGLRNEQFF. The DNA for the CDR3 is TGTGCCAGCAGCCCAGCGGGGGGGCTTAGGAATGAGCAGTTCTTC.

Concerning this clonotype: One junction end does not reproduce the germline sequence, and a read error may be involved. The V and J genes are TRBV20-1 and TRBJ1-6, with 9 bases aligning to TRBD1. CDR1 and CDR2 from the germline V gene are DFQATT and SNEGSKA (reference sequence). The CDR3 totals 15 residues. This CDR3 is CTATEGWTGDSPLHF. Written as DNA, the CDR3 is TGCACTGCTACAGAGGGCTGGACAGGGGATTCGCCCCTCCACTTT.

There are many counts of this clonotype. The V gene is TRBV28, the J gene TRBJ1-5; no firm D call. There are 14 residues in the CDR3. Trimming pared 7 bases from V and 3 bases from J, leaving 13 bases between. Germline CDR1 and CDR2: MDHEN and SYDVKM. DNA of the CDR3: TGTGCCAGCAAGAATAGGGAGAACAATCAGCCCCAGCATTTT. Its translation: CASKNRENNQPQHF.

This clonotype was observed many times. The chain has TRBV23-1 and TRBJ1-2; tentatively, D is TRBD1 (6 bases). TRBV23-1 is recorded as an ORF, its role being uncertain. This CDR3 is 16 amino acids long. V was trimmed by 8 bases and J by 1 base, leaving 20 bases between them. CDR3 amino acids: CASPDEWRGVNYGYTF. In nucleotides, the CDR3 is TGCGCCAGCCCCGATGAGTGGAGGGGGGTTAACTATGGCTACACCTTC.

This clonotype showed up many times. The CDR3 bases are TGTGCCAGCAGTGGTGCTAGCGGGACCTACAATGAGCAGTTCTTC. Translated, it gives CASSGASGTYNEQFF. This chain joins TRBV2 and TRBJ2-1; 9 bases are a match to TRBD2. J was trimmed by 2 bases and V by 4 bases; bases with no gene match: 3. Germline CDR1 SNHLY, CDR2 FYNNEI. This CDR3 is 15 amino acids long. Complete variable domain (other parts from reference TRBV2 and TRBJ2-1): EPEVTQTPSHQVTQMGQEVILRCVPISNHLYFYWYRQILGQKVEFLVSFYNNEISEKSEIFDDQFSVERPDGSNFTLKIRSTKLEDSAMYFCASSGASGTYNEQFFGPGTRLTVL.

This clonotype was counted at least ten times. CDR3 coding DNA: TGCAGCGTTGTAGGACCCTCTGGGGCCAACGTCCTGACTTTC. This gives the protein CSVVGPSGANVLTF. The rearrangement links TRBV29-1 to TRBJ2-6; D gene uncertain. The CDR3 spans 14 residues. Germline CDR1 and CDR2: SQVTM and ANQGSEA. The V end was cut by 4 bases, the J end by 0 bases, with 7 bases between. The whole variable domain, filled in from reference TRBV29-1 and TRBJ2-6, reads SAVISQKPSRDICQRGTSLTIQCQVDSQVTMMFWYRQQPGQSLTLIATANQGSEATYESGFVIDKFPISRPNLTFSTLTVSNMSPEDSSIYLCSVVGPSGANVLTFGAGSRLTVL.

This clonotype was seen repeatedly, ten times or more. This chain joins TRBV7-9 and TRBJ2-2; D is uncertain. The CDR3 runs to 14 residues. V was cut by 8 bases and J by 2 bases, with 12 bases left in between. Germline V gives CDR1 SEHNR, CDR2 FQNEAQ (reference sequence). The CDR3 DNA reads as TGTGCCAGCGTACCTGACCCCAACACCGGGGAGCTGTTTTTT. As protein: CASVPDPNTGELFF.

As to this clonotype: Possible read error: a much larger clone is one base away. The chain has TRBV28 and TRBJ2-7; D uncertain. CDR1 MDHEN and CDR2 SYDVKM come from the germline V gene. The V and J ends lost 6 bases and 5 bases respectively, with 8 bases between them. The CDR3 runs 11 residues. The CDR3 DNA sequence: TGTGCCAGCAGCCGGCCCCACGAGCAGTACTTC. It codes for CASSRPHEQYF.